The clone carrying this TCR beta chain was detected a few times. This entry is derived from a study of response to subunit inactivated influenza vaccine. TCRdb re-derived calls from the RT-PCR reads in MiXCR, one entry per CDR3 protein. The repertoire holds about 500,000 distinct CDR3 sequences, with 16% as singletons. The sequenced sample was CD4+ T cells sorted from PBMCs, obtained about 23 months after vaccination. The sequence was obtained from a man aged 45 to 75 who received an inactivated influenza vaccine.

CDR3 nucleotide sequence: TGTGCCAGCAGCCATCAGAACAATGAGCAGTTCTTC. Protein sequence: CASSHQNNEQFF. V is TRBV7-6 and J is TRBJ2-1; no clear D gene. Trimming shortened V by 5 bases and J by 5 bases, and 7 bases separated the two germline ends. The germline V gene encodes CDR1 SGHVS and CDR2 FNYEAQ. The CDR3 has 12 amino acids.